Described below is a single TCR beta chain sequence and its context. With V trimmed by 5 bases and J by 2 bases, 8 bases remained unmatched. Germline lookup yields CDR1 SGHTA and CDR2 FQGTGA. The CDR3 totals 16 residues. These data belong to a study of T cell changes during pregnancy in multiple sclerosis. Measured with immunoSEQ multiplex PCR; TCRdb has only the in-frame clones, and not every one. The repertoire holds about 68,000 clones, with more than 80% as singletons. Sequencing was performed on peripheral blood, taken in the second trimester of pregnancy. The gene calls are TRBV7-3 and TRBJ2-3; 9 bases align to TRBD2. This TCR derives from a female donor with multiple sclerosis, enrolled in a pregnancy study. CDR3 DNA: TGTGCCAGCAGCGGTGGGGCGGGGGGGCTCACAGATACGCAGTATTTT. Its translation is CASSGGAGGLTDTQYF.